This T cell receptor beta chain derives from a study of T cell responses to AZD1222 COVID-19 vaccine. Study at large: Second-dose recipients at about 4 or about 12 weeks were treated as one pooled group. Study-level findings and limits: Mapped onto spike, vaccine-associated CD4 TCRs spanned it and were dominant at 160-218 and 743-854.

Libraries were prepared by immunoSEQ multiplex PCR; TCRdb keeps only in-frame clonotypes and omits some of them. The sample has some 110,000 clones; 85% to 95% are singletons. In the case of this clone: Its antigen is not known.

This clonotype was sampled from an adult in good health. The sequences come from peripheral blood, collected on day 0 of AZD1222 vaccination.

The CDR3 region has the DNA TGTGCCAGCAGTGAAAGTACCCCCGCCGGGGAGCTGTTTTTT. Amino acid sequence: CASSESTPAGELFF. This chain joins TRBV2 and TRBJ2-2; no definite D call. V was clipped by 2 bases and J by 6 bases, with 10 bases between them. CDR3 size: 14 residues. Germline V gene sequence: CDR1 SNHLY, CDR2 FYNNEI.